This T cell receptor (beta chain) was obtained from a study of glioma-infiltrating T cells after dendritic cell vaccination. Study information: Monocyte-derived dendritic cells, cultured approximately 7 days with IL-4 and GM-CSF, were pulsed with autologous tumor lysate. General study findings and limits: Higher pretreatment TIL content predicted longer progression-free time and survival.

Note on this clone: Its cognate antigen is unknown.

Time point described: after dendritic cell vaccination, including at tumor progression/relapse. The immunoSEQ assay amplified TCRB CDR3 from up to 2 ug DNA. The PCR used 60 V beta and 13 J beta primers. Sequencing was performed with immunoSEQ multiplex PCR; in TCRdb, only in-frame clones are kept and a portion is missing. In the table there are 75,000 to 95,000 clones, roughly 91% of which are singletons. The specimen was blood, collected after dendritic cell vaccination. The source is a human donor with glioblastoma.

CDR3 nucleotides: TGTGCCAGCAGCTTCACAGGGAAGGTGGGAAACACCATATATTTT. Protein product: CASSFTGKVGNTIYF. The J gene is TRBJ1-3, the V gene TRBV5-6, with D perhaps TRBD1 (6 bases). The germline V gene has CDR1 SGHDT and CDR2 YYEEEE. The ends were cut back, 2 bases at V and 4 bases at J, with 13 bases in the middle. The CDR3 totals 15 residues.